One and the same sample provided the 9 T cell receptor beta chains below, sequenced in a study of T-cell reconstitution after alpha-beta-depleted transplantation in children. Library preparation (for TCRbeta) was performed with unique molecular identifiers. TCRdb processed the PCR reads anew with MiXCR; each CDR3 protein has one entry. The table has about 120,000 distinct CDR3 sequences, 20% to 25% seen once. Here the sequenced sample was PBMCs, mostly from graft donor cells, taken 180 days after TCRalphabeta/CD19-depleted stem cell transplant. The origin of the receptors is a male patient aged 2 to 10 who had a stem cell transplant for chronic granulomatous disease, so the T cells may come from the graft donor.

There are many counts of this clonotype. The chain uses TRBV20-1 and TRBJ1-5; D not certain. The ends were cut back, 6 bases at V and 2 bases at J, with 20 bases in the middle. Germline CDR1 DFQATT, CDR2 SNEGSKA (reference sequence). The CDR3 contains 16 residues. The CDR3: CSATSVSGTRNQPQHF. CDR3 sequence (DNA): TGCAGTGCCACCTCAGTTTCCGGTACCCGCAATCAGCCCCAGCATTTT.

This sequence joins TRBV12-3 or TRBV12-4 and TRBJ1-5, with D unclear. V lost 3 bases and J lost 3, with 6 bases in between. The CDR3 extends over 13 amino acids. CDR3 sequence (DNA): TGTGCCAGCAGTTTGGCCGTCAATCAGCCCCAGCATTTT. Its translation is CASSLAVNQPQHF.

For this clonotype: One end of the junction fails to match germline, which may point to a read error. This chain uses TRBV12-3 or TRBV12-4 with TRBJ2-7, with TRBD2 matching over 9 bases. The CDR3 length is 14 residues. CDR3 loop: CASRNSGSSHEQYF. CDR3 DNA: TGTGCCAGCAGGAATAGCGGGAGCTCCCACGAGCAGTACTTC.

This clonotype has just a few counts. The V and J genes are TRBV15 and TRBJ2-5; D gene unclear. This CDR3 has 13 amino acids. V was trimmed by 4 bases and J by 0 bases, leaving 6 bases between them. The germline CDR1 and CDR2 sequences are LNHNV and YYDKDF (reference sequence). The CDR3 sequence is CATSTGYQETQYF. Here the CDR3 DNA reads TGTGCCACCAGCACGGGTTACCAAGAGACCCAGTACTTC.

This clonotype was seen a handful of times. This chain links TRBV12-3 or TRBV12-4 with TRBJ2-1; no clear D gene. With 2 bases removed from V and 0 bases from J, the gap between germline ends came to 14 bases. The length of the CDR3 is 17 residues. DNA for the CDR3: TGTGCCAGCAGTTTATTGGTCCAGTTGAGCTCCTACAATGAGCAGTTCTTC. Amino acids: CASSLLVQLSSYNEQFF.

The V call is TRBV5-1, the J call TRBJ1-3; D unresolved. Germline V lookup: CDR1 SGHRS, CDR2 YFSETQ. CDR3 length: 16 residues. V was shortened by 1 base and J by 1 base, with 12 bases between the two germline ends. The DNA of the CDR3 is TGCGCCAGCAGCTTGTTGAGTCGGGAATCTGGAAACACCATATATTTT. Residues: CASSLLSRESGNTIYF.

This clonotype has a count of ten or more. The chain has TRBV7-6 and TRBJ2-5; no firm D call. Per germline, CDR1 SGHVS and CDR2 FNYEAQ. V dropped 2 bases and J dropped 1 base, with 11 bases sitting between them. This CDR3 has 15 residues. The CDR3 region is CASSLLMEIQETQYF. The CDR3 bases are TGTGCCAGCAGCTTACTGATGGAGATCCAAGAGACCCAGTACTTC.

In this sample, this clonotype turned up many times. The rearrangement links TRBV20-1 to TRBJ2-3; D is ambiguous. The CDR3 totals 11 residues. Germline V gene sequence: CDR1 DFQATT, CDR2 SNEGSKA (reference sequence). Here the CDR3 DNA reads TGCAGGGCCGGATCACTGGATACGCAGTATTTT. The encoded protein is CRAGSLDTQYF.

This chain connects TRBV10-3 to TRBJ2-7, with 8 bases that match TRBD2. Germline V gives CDR1 ENHRY, CDR2 SYGVKD. V lost 6 bases to trimming and J lost 6 bases; unmatched junction nucleotides: 7. There are 13 residues in the CDR3. CDR3 DNA: TGTGCCATCAGCCCGGGACTAGTAGTCGAGCAGTACTTC. Amino acid sequence: CAISPGLVVEQYF.